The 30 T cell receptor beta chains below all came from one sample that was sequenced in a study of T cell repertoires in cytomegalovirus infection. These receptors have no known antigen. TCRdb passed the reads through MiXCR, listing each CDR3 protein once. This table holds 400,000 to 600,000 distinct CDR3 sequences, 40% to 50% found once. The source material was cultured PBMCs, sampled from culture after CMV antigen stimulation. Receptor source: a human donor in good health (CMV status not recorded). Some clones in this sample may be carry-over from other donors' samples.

The CDR3 is CASSSGIPKYNEQFF. CDR3 sequence (DNA): TGTGCCAGCAGTTCAGGGATCCCGAAGTACAATGAGCAGTTCTTC. V and J are TRBV6-8 and TRBJ2-1; a weak D match, TRBD1 (5 bases). V lost 4 bases to trimming and J lost 4 bases, with 14 bases between them. The germline V gene has CDR1 MNHGY and CDR2 SAAAGT. This CDR3 has 15 amino acids.

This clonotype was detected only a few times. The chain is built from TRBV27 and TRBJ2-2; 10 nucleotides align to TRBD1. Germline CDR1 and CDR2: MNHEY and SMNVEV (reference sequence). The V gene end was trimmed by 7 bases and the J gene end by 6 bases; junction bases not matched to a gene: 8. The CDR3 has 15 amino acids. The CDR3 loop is CASTWDRGLSGELFF. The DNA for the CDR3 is TGTGCCAGCACGTGGGACAGGGGACTATCCGGGGAGCTGTTTTTT.

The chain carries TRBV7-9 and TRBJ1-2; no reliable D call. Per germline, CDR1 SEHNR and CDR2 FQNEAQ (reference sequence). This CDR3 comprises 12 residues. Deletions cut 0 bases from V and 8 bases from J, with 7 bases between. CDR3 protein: CASSLAVPGYTF. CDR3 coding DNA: TGTGCCAGCAGCTTAGCGGTGCCCGGCTACACCTTC.

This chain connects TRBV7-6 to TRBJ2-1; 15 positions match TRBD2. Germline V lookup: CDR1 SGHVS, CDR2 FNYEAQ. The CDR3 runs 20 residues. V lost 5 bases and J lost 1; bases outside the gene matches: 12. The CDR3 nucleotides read TGTGCCAGCAGCCCCGGACTAGCGGGAGGGAGAGTAGTATCCTACAATGAGCAGTTCTTC. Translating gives CASSPGLAGGRVVSYNEQFF.

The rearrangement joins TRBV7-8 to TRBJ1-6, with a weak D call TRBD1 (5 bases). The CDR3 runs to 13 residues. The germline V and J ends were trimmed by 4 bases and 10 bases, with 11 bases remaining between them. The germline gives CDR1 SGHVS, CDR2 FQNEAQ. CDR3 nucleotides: TGTGCCAGCAGCTCGAACAGGCGGTCACCCCTCCACTTT. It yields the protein CASSSNRRSPLHF.

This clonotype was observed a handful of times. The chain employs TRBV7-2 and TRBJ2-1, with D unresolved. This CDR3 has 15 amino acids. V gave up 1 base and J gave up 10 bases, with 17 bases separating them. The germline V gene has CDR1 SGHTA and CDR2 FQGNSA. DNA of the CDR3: TGTGCCAGCAGCTTAGTGTCGGCTTCCGTTAGGGAGCAGTTCTTC. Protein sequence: CASSLVSASVREQFF.

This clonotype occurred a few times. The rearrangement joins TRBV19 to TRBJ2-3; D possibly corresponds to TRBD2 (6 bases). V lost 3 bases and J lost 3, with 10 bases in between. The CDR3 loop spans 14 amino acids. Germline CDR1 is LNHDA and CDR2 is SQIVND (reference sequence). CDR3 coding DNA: TGTGCCAGTAGTATTAGCGGAACTACAGATACGCAGTATTTT. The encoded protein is CASSISGTTDTQYF.

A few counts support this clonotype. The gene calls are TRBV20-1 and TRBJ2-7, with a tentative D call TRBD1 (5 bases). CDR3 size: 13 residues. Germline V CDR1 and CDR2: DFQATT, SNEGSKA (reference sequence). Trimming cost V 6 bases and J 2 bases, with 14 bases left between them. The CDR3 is CSAMTDSAYEQYF. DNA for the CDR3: TGCAGTGCCATGACAGACAGTGCCTACGAGCAGTACTTC.

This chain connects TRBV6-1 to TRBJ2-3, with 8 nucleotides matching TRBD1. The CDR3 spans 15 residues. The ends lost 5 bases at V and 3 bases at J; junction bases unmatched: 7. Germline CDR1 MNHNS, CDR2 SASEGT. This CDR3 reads CASSPGTGFTDTQYF. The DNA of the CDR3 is TGTGCCAGCAGTCCCGGGACAGGATTTACAGATACGCAGTATTTT.

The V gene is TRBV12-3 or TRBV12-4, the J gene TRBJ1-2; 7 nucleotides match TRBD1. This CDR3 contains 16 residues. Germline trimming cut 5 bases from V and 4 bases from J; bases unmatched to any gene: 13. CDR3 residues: CASSQGGTGEFYGYTF. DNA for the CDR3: TGTGCCAGCAGTCAAGGCGGTACAGGGGAGTTCTATGGCTACACCTTC.

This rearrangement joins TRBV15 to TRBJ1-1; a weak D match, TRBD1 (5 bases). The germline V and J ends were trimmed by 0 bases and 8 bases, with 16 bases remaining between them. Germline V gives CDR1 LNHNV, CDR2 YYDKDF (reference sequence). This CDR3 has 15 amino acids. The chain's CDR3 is CATSRDLVGATEAFF. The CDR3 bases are TGTGCCACCAGCAGAGATCTTGTTGGGGCAACGGAAGCTTTCTTT.

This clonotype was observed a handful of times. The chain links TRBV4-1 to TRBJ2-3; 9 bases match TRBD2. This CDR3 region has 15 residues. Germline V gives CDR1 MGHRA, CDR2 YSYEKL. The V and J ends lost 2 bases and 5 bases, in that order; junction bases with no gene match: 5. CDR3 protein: CASSQLTAGGDTQYF. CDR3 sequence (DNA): TGCGCCAGCAGCCAATTGACAGCGGGGGGAGATACGCAGTATTTT.

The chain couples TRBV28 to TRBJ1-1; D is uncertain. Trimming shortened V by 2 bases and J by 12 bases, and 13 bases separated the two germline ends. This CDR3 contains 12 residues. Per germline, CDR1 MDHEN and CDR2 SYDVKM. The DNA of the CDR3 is TGTGCCAGCAGTTTAGGGCAGCCTCCTCCTTTCTTT. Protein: CASSLGQPPPFF.

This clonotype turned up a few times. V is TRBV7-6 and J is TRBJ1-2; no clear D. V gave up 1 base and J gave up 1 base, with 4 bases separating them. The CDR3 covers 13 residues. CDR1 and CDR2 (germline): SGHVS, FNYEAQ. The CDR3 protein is CASSLDFNYGYTF. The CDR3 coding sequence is TGTGCCAGCAGCTTAGACTTTAACTATGGCTACACCTTC.

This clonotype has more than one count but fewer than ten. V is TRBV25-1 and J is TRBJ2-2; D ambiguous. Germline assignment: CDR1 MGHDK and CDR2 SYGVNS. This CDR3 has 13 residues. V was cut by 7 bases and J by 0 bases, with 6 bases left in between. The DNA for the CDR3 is TGTGCCAGCATTAACCCGAACACCGGGGAGCTGTTTTTT. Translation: CASINPNTGELFF. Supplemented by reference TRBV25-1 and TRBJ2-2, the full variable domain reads EADIYQTPRYLVIGTGKKITLECSQTMGHDKMYWYQQDPGMELHLIHYSYGVNSTEKGDLSSESTVSRIRTEHFPLTLESARPSHTSQYLCASINPNTGELFFGEGSRLTVL.

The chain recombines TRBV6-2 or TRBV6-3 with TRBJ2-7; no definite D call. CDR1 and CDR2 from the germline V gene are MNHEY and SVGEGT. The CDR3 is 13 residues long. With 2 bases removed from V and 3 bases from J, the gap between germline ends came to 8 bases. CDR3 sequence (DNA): TGTGCCAGCAGTTACCAACTTTTCTACGAGCAGTACTTC. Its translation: CASSYQLFYEQYF.

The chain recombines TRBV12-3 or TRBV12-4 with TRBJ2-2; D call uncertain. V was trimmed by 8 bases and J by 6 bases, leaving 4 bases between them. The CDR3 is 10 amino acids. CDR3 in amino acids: CASWAGELFF. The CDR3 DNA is TGTGCCAGCTGGGCCGGGGAGCTGTTTTTT.

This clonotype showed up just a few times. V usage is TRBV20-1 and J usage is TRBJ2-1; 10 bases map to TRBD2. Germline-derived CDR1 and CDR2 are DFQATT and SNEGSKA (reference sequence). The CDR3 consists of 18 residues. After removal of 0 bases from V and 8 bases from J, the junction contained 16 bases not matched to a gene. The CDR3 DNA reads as TGCAGTGCTAGAGATCCCCAGCAGCGGGGGGGCTCATACGATGAGCAGTTCTTC. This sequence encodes CSARDPQQRGGSYDEQFF.

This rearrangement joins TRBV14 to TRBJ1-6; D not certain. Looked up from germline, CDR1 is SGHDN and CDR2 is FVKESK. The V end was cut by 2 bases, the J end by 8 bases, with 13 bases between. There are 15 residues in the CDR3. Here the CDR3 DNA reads TGTGCCAGCAGCCAAATGGCCGGGGTGTATTCACCCCTCCACTTT. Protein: CASSQMAGVYSPLHF.

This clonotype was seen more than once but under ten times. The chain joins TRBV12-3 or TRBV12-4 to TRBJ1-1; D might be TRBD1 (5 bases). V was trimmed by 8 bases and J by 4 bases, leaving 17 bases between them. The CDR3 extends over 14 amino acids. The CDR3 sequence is CASGLLGVGTEAFF. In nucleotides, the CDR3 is TGTGCCAGCGGACTCCTGGGGGTGGGCACTGAAGCTTTCTTT.

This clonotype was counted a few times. CDR3 sequence: CASSLRTGAGANVLTF. The CDR3 DNA reads as TGTGCCAGCAGTTTAAGGACAGGGGCAGGGGCCAACGTCCTGACTTTC. V usage is TRBV12-3 or TRBV12-4 and J usage is TRBJ2-6, with 9 nucleotides matching TRBD1. This CDR3 is 16 amino acids long. V dropped 2 bases and J dropped 4; count of bases not matched to a gene: 3.

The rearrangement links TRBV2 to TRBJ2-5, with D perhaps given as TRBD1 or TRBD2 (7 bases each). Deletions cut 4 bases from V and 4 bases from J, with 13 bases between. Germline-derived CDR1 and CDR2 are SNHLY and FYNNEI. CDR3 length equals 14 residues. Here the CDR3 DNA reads TGTGCCAGCAGTGGACAGGGAGGGGGAGAGACCCAGTACTTC. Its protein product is CASSGQGGGETQYF.

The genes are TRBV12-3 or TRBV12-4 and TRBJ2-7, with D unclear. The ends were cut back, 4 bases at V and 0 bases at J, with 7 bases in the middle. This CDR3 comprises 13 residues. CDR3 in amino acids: CASSSQASYEQYF. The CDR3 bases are TGTGCCAGCAGTTCGCAGGCCTCCTACGAGCAGTACTTC.

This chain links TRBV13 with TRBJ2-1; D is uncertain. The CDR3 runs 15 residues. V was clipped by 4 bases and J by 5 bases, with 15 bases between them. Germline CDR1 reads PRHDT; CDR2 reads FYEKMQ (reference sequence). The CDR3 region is CASSSMIDPNNEQFF. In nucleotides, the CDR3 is TGTGCCAGCAGCTCGATGATCGACCCCAACAATGAGCAGTTCTTC. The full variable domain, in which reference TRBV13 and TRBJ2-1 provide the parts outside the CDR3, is AAGVIQSPRHLIKEKRETATLKCYPIPRHDTVYWYQQGPGQDPQFLISFYEKMQSDKGSIPDRFSAQQFSDYHSELNMSSLELGDSALYFCASSSMIDPNNEQFFGPGTRLTVL.

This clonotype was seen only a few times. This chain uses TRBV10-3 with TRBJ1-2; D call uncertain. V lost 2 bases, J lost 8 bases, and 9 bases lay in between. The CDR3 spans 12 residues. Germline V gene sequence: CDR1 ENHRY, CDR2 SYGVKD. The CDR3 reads CAISEQAGGYTF. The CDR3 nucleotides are TGTGCCATCAGTGAGCAGGCCGGAGGCTACACCTTC.

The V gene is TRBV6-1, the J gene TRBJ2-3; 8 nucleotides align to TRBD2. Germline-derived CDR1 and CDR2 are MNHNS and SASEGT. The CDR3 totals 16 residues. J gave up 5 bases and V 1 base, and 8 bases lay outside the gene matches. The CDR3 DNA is TGTGCCAGCAGTGAAGGGTACGGGAGGGCCCTAGATACGCAGTATTTT. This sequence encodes CASSEGYGRALDTQYF.

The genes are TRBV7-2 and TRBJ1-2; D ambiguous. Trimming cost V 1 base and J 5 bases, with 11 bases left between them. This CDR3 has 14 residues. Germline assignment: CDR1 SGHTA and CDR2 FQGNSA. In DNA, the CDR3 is TGTGCCAGCAGCTTAGATCCCAGCCCGTATGGCTACACCTTC. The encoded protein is CASSLDPSPYGYTF.

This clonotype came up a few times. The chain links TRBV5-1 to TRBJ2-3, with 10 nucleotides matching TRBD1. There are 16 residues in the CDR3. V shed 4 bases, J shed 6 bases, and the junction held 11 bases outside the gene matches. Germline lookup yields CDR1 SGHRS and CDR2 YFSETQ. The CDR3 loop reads CASSPDRGPRLDTQYF. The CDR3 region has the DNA TGCGCCAGCAGCCCTGACAGGGGGCCCCGGTTGGATACGCAGTATTTT. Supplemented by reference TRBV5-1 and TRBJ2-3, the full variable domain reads KAGVTQTPRYLIKTRGQQVTLSCSPISGHRSVSWYQQTPGQGLQFLFEYFSETQRNKGNFPGRFSGRQFSNSRSEMNVSTLELGDSALYLCASSPDRGPRLDTQYFGPGTRLTVL.

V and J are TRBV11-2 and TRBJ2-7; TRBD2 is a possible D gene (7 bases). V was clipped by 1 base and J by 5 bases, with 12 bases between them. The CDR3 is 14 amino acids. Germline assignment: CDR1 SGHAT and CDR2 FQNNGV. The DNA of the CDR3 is TGTGCCAGCAGCTTAGTCGGGGGGCTGGACGAGCAGTACTTC. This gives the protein CASSLVGGLDEQYF.

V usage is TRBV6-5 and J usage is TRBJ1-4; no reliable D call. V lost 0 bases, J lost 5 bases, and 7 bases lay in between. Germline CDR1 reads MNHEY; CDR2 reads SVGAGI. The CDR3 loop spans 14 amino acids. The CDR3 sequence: CASSYSDGNEKLFF. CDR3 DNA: TGTGCCAGCAGTTACTCGGACGGCAATGAAAAACTGTTTTTT.